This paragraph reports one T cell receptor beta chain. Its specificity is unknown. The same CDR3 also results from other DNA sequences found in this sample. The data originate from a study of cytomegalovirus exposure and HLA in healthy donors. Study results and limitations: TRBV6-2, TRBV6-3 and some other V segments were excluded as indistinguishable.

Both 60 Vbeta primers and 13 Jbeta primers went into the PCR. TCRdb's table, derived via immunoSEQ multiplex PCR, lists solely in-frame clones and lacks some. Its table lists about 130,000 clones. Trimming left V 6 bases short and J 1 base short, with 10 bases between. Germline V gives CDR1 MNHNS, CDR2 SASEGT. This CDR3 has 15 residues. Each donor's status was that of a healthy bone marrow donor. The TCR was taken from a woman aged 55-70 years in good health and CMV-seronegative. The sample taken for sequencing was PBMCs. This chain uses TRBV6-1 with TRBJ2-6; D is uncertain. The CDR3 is CASSEFSSGANVLTF. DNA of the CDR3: TGTGCCAGCAGCGAATTTAGTTCTGGGGCCAACGTCCTGACTTTC.